This TCR beta chain was captured by sequencing in a study of cytomegalovirus exposure and HLA in healthy donors. Study-wide points: Previously analyzed data showed that most TCR beta V segments were productive at a frequency of about 90% or about 30%.

The PCR was carried out with 60 Vbeta primers and 13 Jbeta primers. Produced via immunoSEQ multiplex PCR; TCRdb's table is partial and in-frame only. The sample consists of 150,000 to 200,000 clones, roughly 85% of them appearing once. Regarding this clone: Its target is unknown.

V shed 4 bases and J shed 10 bases, with 16 bases lying between them. Germline lookup yields CDR1 SGHDN and CDR2 FVKESK. The CDR3 has 14 residues. This chain connects TRBV14 to TRBJ1-4, with D hard to call. The sequenced sample consisted of PBMCs. This sequence originates from a young man in good health and CMV-seropositive. CDR3 loop: CASSLTERNGKLFF. CDR3 in DNA: TGTGCCAGCAGCCTAACCGAGCGAAACGGAAAACTGTTTTTT.